This TCR beta chain was identified in a study of blood T cell repertoires in COVID-19. Study context: Samples of COVID-19 (acute and convalescent) were obtained from the United States, Italy and Spain.

Per the authors' pipeline: It was from reference gene primer amplification that nucleated cell counts were estimated. TCRdb's table, derived via immunoSEQ multiplex PCR, lists solely in-frame clones and lacks some. D and trimming were read from the DNA, whereas the V and J calls and clone size are those reported in that table. The sample yields about 180,000 clones, 75% to 80% seen once. With 2 bases removed from V and 3 bases from J, the gap between germline ends came to 7 bases. The CDR3 spans 13 residues. CDR1 SGHDT and CDR2 YYEEEE come from the germline V gene. This sequence originates from a woman between 70 and 85 years old with acute or convalescent COVID-19. The gene calls are TRBV5-6 and TRBJ2-3; D remains ambiguous. The specimen was peripheral blood. DNA for the CDR3: TGTGCCAGCAGCTTCCTACAGACAGATACGCAGTATTTT. Protein sequence: CASSFLQTDTQYF.